The sequence of this T cell receptor beta chain was determined in a study of cytomegalovirus exposure and HLA in healthy donors. General study points: An assumption of roughly uniform sequencing depth across donors underlay the presence/absence analyses. Three chains tied to CMV proved CMV antigen-specific in vitro. In the analysis, some V segments, TRBV6-2 and TRBV6-3 included, were excluded as indistinguishable. Later, an analysis found that common viral pathogens appeared to be linked with several of the most significant clusters.

Note on this clone: Its specificity is unknown.

Trimming pared 0 bases from V and 3 bases from J, leaving 14 bases between. Germline CDR1 and CDR2: SGHVS and FQNEAQ. The CDR3 runs to 17 residues. The primer mix had 60 Vbeta and 13 Jbeta primers. Sequencing was performed with immunoSEQ multiplex PCR; in TCRdb, only in-frame clones are kept and a portion is missing. This table holds hundreds of thousands of clones, less than 85% found once. The J gene is TRBJ1-4, the V gene TRBV7-8; D call uncertain. The source is a man between 18 and 35 years old in good health and CMV-seronegative. Specimen: PBMCs. The CDR3 protein is CASSLAWRAGPNEKLFF. In DNA form, the CDR3 reads TGTGCCAGCAGCTTAGCATGGAGGGCCGGCCCTAATGAAAAACTGTTTTTT.